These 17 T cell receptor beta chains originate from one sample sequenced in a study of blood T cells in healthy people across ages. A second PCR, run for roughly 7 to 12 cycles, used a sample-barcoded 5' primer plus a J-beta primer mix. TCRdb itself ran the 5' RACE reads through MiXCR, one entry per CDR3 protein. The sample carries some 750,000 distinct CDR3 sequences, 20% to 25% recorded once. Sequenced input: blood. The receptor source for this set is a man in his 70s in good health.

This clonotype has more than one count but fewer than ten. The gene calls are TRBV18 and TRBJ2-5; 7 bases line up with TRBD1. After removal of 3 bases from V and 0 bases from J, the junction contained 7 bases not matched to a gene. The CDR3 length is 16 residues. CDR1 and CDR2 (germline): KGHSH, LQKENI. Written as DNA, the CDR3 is TGTGCCAGCTCACCTACCCTCGGACAGGACCAAGAGACCCAGTACTTC. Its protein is CASSPTLGQDQETQYF. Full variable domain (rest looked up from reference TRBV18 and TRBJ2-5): NAGVMQNPRHLVRRRGQEARLRCSPMKGHSHVYWYRQLPEEGLKFMVYLQKENIIDESGMPKERFSAEFPKEGPSILRIQQVVRGDSAAYFCASSPTLGQDQETQYFGPGTRLLVL.

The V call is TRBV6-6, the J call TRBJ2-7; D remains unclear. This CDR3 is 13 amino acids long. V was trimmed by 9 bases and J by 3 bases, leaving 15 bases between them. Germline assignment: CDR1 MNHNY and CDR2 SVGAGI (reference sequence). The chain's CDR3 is CARSDRRRYEQYF. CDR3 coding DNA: TGTGCCAGGAGCGACCGCCGACGCTACGAGCAGTACTTC.

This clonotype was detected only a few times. The CDR3 is CASSPDRGGKNIQYF. CDR3 sequence (DNA): TGTGCCAGCAGCCCCGACAGAGGGGGCAAAAACATTCAGTACTTC. The chain recombines TRBV4-2 with TRBJ2-4; the D gene is possibly TRBD1 (6 bases). Per germline, CDR1 LGHNA and CDR2 YNFKEQ. With 4 bases removed from V and 3 bases from J, the gap between germline ends came to 13 bases. The CDR3 has 15 residues.

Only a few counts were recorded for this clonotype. CDR3 residues: CASSHSDTEAFF. CDR3 DNA sequence: TGTGCCAGCAGCCACAGCGACACTGAAGCTTTCTTT. This chain connects TRBV7-9 to TRBJ1-1; D is undetermined. Trimming removed 5 bases from V and 3 bases from J, with 7 bases in between. CDR1 SEHNR and CDR2 FQNEAQ come from the germline V gene (reference sequence). The CDR3 covers 12 residues. Based on the CDR3 plus reference TRBV7-9 and TRBJ1-1, the full variable domain is DTGVSQNPRHKITKRGQNVTFRCDPISEHNRLYWYRQTLGQGPEFLTYFQNEAQLEKSRLLSDRFSAERPKGSFSTLEIQRTEQGDSAMYLCASSHSDTEAFFGQGTRLTVV.

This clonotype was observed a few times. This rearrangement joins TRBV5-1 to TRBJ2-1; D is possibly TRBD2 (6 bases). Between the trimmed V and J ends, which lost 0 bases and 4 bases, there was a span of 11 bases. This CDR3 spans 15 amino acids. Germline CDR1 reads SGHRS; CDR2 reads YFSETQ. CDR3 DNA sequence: TGCGCCAGCAGCTTGGACCATAGCGGTTACAATGAGCAGTTCTTC. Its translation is CASSLDHSGYNEQFF.

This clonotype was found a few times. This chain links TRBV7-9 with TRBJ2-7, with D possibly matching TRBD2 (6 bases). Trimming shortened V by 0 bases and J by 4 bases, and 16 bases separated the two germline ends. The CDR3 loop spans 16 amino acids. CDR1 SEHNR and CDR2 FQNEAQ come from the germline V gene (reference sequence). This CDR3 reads CASSLAAVAGTYEQYF. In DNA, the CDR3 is TGTGCCAGCAGCTTAGCCGCGGTGGCGGGGACTTACGAGCAGTACTTC.

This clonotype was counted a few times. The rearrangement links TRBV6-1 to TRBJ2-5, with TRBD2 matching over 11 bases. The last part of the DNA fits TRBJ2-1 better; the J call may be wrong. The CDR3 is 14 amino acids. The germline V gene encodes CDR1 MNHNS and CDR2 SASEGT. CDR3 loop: CASTTSGSRNEQFF. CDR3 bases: TGTGCCAGCACCACTAGCGGGAGCAGGAATGAGCAGTTCTTC.

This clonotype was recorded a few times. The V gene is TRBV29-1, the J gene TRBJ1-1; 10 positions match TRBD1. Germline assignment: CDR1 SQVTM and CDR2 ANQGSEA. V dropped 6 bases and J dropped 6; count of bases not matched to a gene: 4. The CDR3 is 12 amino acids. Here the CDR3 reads CSVDRGSAEAFF. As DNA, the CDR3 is TGCAGCGTGGACAGGGGGAGCGCTGAAGCTTTCTTT.

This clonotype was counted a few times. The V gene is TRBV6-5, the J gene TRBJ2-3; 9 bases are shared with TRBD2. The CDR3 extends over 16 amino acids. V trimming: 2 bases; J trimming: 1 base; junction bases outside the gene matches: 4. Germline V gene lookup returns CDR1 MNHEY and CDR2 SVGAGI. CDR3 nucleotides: TGTGCCAGCAGTTACGGGCCTAGCGGGGGCACAGATACGCAGTATTTT. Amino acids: CASSYGPSGGTDTQYF.

CDR3 nucleotide sequence: TGTGCCAGCAGAGGTAGGGTCGGTACGAACACTGAAGCTTTCTTT. Encoded protein: CASRGRVGTNTEAFF. The chain has TRBV6-4 and TRBJ1-1; D not resolved. V lost 6 bases and J 1 base, leaving 15 bases between the germline ends. CDR1 is MRHNA and CDR2 is SNTAGT in the germline V gene. The CDR3 runs to 15 residues.

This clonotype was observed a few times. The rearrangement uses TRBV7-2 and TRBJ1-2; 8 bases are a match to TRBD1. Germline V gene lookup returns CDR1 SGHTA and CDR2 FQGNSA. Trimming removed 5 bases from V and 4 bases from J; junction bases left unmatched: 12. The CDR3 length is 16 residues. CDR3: CASSPGQGLIGYGYTF. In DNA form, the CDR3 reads TGTGCCAGCAGCCCCGGACAGGGCTTAATTGGCTATGGCTACACCTTC.

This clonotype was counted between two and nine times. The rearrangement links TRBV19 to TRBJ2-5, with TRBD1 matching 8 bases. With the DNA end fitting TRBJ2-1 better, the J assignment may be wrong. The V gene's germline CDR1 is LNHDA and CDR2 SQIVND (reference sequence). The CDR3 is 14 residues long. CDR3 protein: CASTRQGASDEQFF. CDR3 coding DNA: TGTGCCAGTACCCGGCAGGGGGCTTCTGATGAGCAGTTCTTC.

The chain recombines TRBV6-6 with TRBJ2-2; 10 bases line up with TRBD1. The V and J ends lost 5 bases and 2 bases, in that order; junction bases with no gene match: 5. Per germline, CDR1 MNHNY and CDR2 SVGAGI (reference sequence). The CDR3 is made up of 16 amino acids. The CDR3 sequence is CASSTGTGANTGELFF. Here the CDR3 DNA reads TGTGCCAGCAGTACCGGGACAGGGGCTAACACCGGGGAGCTGTTTTTT.

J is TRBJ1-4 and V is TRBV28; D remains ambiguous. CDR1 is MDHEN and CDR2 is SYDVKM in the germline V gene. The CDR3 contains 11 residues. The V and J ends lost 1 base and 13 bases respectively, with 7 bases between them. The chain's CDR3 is CASSLSRGLFF. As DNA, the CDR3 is TGTGCCAGCAGTTTATCTCGGGGACTGTTTTTT.

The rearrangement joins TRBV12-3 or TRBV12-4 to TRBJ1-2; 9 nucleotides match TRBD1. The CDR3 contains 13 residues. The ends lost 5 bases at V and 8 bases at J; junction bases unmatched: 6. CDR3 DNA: TGTGCCAGCAGTGGGGACAGGGTCGGGGGCTACACCTTC. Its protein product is CASSGDRVGGYTF.

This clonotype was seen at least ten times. The chain's CDR3 is CASSLEAHEKLFF. The CDR3 region has the DNA TGCGCCAGCAGCTTAGAGGCCCACGAAAAACTGTTTTTT. The chain is built from TRBV5-1 and TRBJ1-4; D gene unclear. The germline V gene encodes CDR1 SGHRS and CDR2 YFSETQ. V lost 2 bases, J lost 8 bases, and 10 bases lay in between. The CDR3 is 13 amino acids.

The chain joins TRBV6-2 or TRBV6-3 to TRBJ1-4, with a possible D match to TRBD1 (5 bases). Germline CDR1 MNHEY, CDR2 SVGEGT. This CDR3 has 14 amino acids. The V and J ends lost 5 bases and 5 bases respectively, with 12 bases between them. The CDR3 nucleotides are TGTGCCAGCAGTCGGTGGGGGACGAATGAAAAACTGTTTTTT. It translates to CASSRWGTNEKLFF.